The T cell receptor (beta chain) described here comes from a study of blood T cell repertoires in COVID-19. This table comes from immunoSEQ multiplex PCR, and its TCRdb copy is limited to in-frame clones, with some not included. Here the sample spans under 250,000 clones, 80% to 85% being singletons. After removal of 8 bases from V and 5 bases from J, the junction contained 6 bases not matched to a gene. This CDR3 comprises 14 residues. Germline-derived CDR1 and CDR2 are MNHEY and SVGAGI. Material: peripheral blood. The rearrangement uses TRBV6-5 and TRBJ2-1, with 10 bases that match TRBD2. The sequence was collected from a woman in her seventies with COVID-19, enrolled during active disease. CDR3 protein: CASFWSGRDNEQFF. CDR3 sequence (DNA): TGTGCCAGCTTTTGGAGCGGGAGGGACAATGAGCAGTTCTTC.